A selection of T cell receptor beta chains follows, all from one sample in a study of spatial heterogeneity in lung cancer. From the 5' RACE reads, TCRdb called clonotypes with MiXCR, one entry per CDR3 protein. Here the sample spans tens of thousands of distinct CDR3 sequences, approximately 20% being singletons. The sequencing used PBMCs, collected at surgery. The receptors stem from a male donor with early-stage non-small cell lung cancer. Each CDR3 is given with its conserved first and last residue. Each record gives: D gene, V gene, clone size, CDR3 length, J gene, CDR3 protein, CDR3 DNA. D genes are given only for firm matches. Clone size is shown for a subset of rows, as once, few, many or a class of expanded clone.

D: TRBD1
V: TRBV25-1
size: few
length: 13
J: TRBJ2-3
CDR3: CAIRDRVTDTQYF
DNA: TGTGCCATACGAGACAGGGTAACAGATACGCAGTATTTT

D: TRBD1
V: TRBV5-1
size: few
length: 17
J: TRBJ2-4
CDR3: CASSPGTAVLAKNIQYF
DNA: TGCGCCAGCAGCCCCGGGACAGCCGTGCTAGCCAAAAACATTCAGTACTTC

D: .
V: TRBV20-1
size: few
length: 16
J: TRBJ1-6
CDR3: CSARREIGSYNSPLHF
DNA: TGCAGTGCTCGGAGAGAGATTGGCTCCTATAATTCACCCCTCCACTTT

D: .
V: TRBV29-1
size: few
length: 15
J: TRBJ2-1
CDR3: CSVTQGSSSYNEQFF
DNA: TGCAGCGTTACCCAGGGGTCCAGCTCCTACAATGAGCAGTTCTTC

D: TRBD2
V: TRBV27
size: few
length: 15
J: TRBJ2-3
CDR3: CASRPLAGEGDTQYF
DNA: TGTGCCAGCAGACCCCTAGCGGGAGAAGGAGATACGCAGTATTTT

D: .
V: TRBV10-3
size: many
length: 13
J: TRBJ1-1
CDR3: CAILAGPNTEAFF
DNA: TGTGCCATCCTGGCAGGGCCGAACACTGAAGCTTTCTTT

D: .
V: TRBV19
size: .
length: 13
J: TRBJ2-2
CDR3: CASSIEWTGELFF
DNA: TGTGCCAGTAGTATAGAGTGGACCGGGGAGCTGTTTTTT

D: .
V: TRBV20-1
size: .
length: 11
J: TRBJ1-2
CDR3: CSAILLGGYTF
DNA: TGCAGTGCTATTCTCTTGGGTGGCTACACCTTC

D: .
V: TRBV7-6
size: few
length: 14
J: TRBJ2-5
CDR3: CASSPINVQETQYF
DNA: TGTGCCAGCAGCCCAATTAACGTTCAAGAGACCCAGTACTTC

D: .
V: TRBV27
size: few
length: 14
J: TRBJ1-5
CDR3: CASSLTAGDQPQHF
DNA: TGTGCCAGCAGTTTGACAGCAGGGGATCAGCCCCAGCATTTT

D: .
V: TRBV2
size: many
length: 16
J: TRBJ2-7
CDR3: CASSEQAVRSSYEQYF
DNA: TGTGCCAGCAGTGAACAGGCAGTTCGGAGCTCCTACGAGCAGTACTTC

D: TRBD1
V: TRBV29-1
size: few
length: 13
J: TRBJ2-3
CDR3: CSADRGSTDTQYF
DNA: TGCAGCGCTGACAGGGGGAGCACAGATACGCAGTATTTT

D: .
V: TRBV30
size: few
length: 14
J: TRBJ1-6
CDR3: CAWTSLTVTSPLHF
DNA: TGTGCCTGGACCTCCCTCACAGTTACCTCACCCCTCCACTTT

D: TRBD2
V: TRBV4-1
size: .
length: 17
J: TRBJ2-1
CDR3: CASSQDMLAGGRAEQFF
DNA: TGCGCCAGCAGCCAAGATATGCTAGCGGGAGGCCGAGCTGAGCAGTTCTTC

D: TRBD2
V: TRBV9
size: .
length: 16
J: TRBJ2-5
CDR3: CASSNSGRTGQETQYF
DNA: TGTGCCAGCAGCAACAGCGGGAGAACGGGCCAAGAGACCCAGTACTTC

D: .
V: TRBV6-2/TRBV6-3
size: many
length: 14
J: TRBJ2-2
CDR3: CASSRTDNTGELFF
DNA: TGTGCCAGCAGTCGGACAGATAACACCGGGGAGCTGTTTTTT

D: .
V: TRBV19
size: few
length: 14
J: TRBJ2-1
CDR3: CASSMEGATNEQFF
DNA: TGTGCCAGTAGTATGGAGGGAGCGACCAATGAGCAGTTCTTC

D: .
V: TRBV11-3
size: few
length: 15
J: TRBJ1-3
CDR3: CASSPLTGIGNTIYF
DNA: TGTGCCAGCAGCCCCCTCACAGGGATTGGAAACACCATATATTTT

D: .
V: TRBV19
size: .
length: 13
J: TRBJ1-2
CDR3: CASTSGNVYGYTF
DNA: TGTGCCAGTACCTCAGGGAACGTCTATGGCTACACCTTC

D: .
V: TRBV20-1
size: .
length: 14
J: TRBJ2-1
CDR3: CSAIGGAPYNEQFF
DNA: TGCAGTGCTATTGGCGGAGCTCCCTACAATGAGCAGTTCTTC

D: .
V: TRBV2
size: .
length: 16
J: TRBJ1-3
CDR3: CATARGSRTSGNTIYF
DNA: TGTGCCACAGCAAGGGGCAGCCGAACGTCTGGAAACACCATATATTTT

D: .
V: TRBV27
size: few
length: 13
J: TRBJ1-4
CDR3: CASSHRDYEKLFF
DNA: TGTGCCAGCAGTCACCGGGACTATGAAAAACTGTTTTTT

D: .
V: TRBV5-1
size: .
length: 14
J: TRBJ2-1
CDR3: CASSLQPPSDEQFF
DNA: TGCGCCAGCAGCTTACAGCCCCCATCCGATGAGCAGTTCTTC

D: .
V: TRBV7-8
size: many
length: 16
J: TRBJ2-7
CDR3: CASSPGPATRAPEQYF
DNA: TGTGCCAGCAGCCCTGGGCCGGCGACAAGGGCGCCCGAGCAGTACTTC

D: TRBD1
V: TRBV5-1
size: .
length: 14
J: TRBJ2-7
CDR3: CASSPGQVTYEQYF
DNA: TGCGCCAGCAGCCCAGGACAGGTCACCTACGAGCAGTACTTC

D: .
V: TRBV9
size: .
length: 15
J: TRBJ2-3
CDR3: CASSERPRGTDTQYF
DNA: TGTGCCAGCAGCGAGCGGCCCCGAGGGACAGATACGCAGTATTTT

D: .
V: TRBV28
size: many
length: 10
J: TRBJ2-5
CDR3: CASSLDAQYF
DNA: TGTGCCAGCAGTCTAGACGCCCAGTACTTC

D: TRBD1
V: TRBV7-6
size: .
length: 13
J: TRBJ1-1
CDR3: CASSIQGATEAFF
DNA: TGTGCCAGCAGCATCCAGGGGGCCACTGAAGCTTTCTTT

D: TRBD1
V: TRBV27
size: .
length: 15
J: TRBJ1-2
CDR3: CASSSPGQGFTGYTF
DNA: TGTGCCAGCAGTTCGCCGGGACAGGGGTTCACCGGCTACACCTTC

D: TRBD2
V: TRBV5-1
size: few
length: 16
J: TRBJ2-5
CDR3: CASSSGLAGEQETQYF
DNA: TGCGCCAGCAGCTCAGGACTAGCGGGTGAGCAAGAGACCCAGTACTTC

D: TRBD1
V: TRBV5-6
size: few
length: 14
J: TRBJ2-7
CDR3: CASRTTGTGIEQYF
DNA: TGTGCCAGCAGGACAACCGGGACAGGGATCGAGCAGTACTTC

D: .
V: TRBV30
size: few
length: 13
J: TRBJ2-1
CDR3: CAWSGVTYNEQFF
DNA: TGTGCCTGGAGTGGGGTCACCTACAATGAGCAGTTCTTC

D: .
V: TRBV7-9
size: .
length: 15
J: TRBJ2-1
CDR3: CASSPPGLSYNEQFF
DNA: TGTGCCAGCAGCCCCCCGGGACTCTCTTACAATGAGCAGTTCTTC

D: .
V: TRBV12-5
size: .
length: 13
J: TRBJ2-2
CDR3: CASGLRHAGELFF
DNA: TGTGCTAGTGGCCTGCGTCACGCCGGGGAGCTGTTTTTT

D: .
V: TRBV11-2
size: .
length: 15
J: TRBJ2-1
CDR3: CASSWSSSSYNEQFF
DNA: TGTGCCAGCAGTTGGAGTTCTAGCTCCTACAATGAGCAGTTCTTC

D: TRBD2
V: TRBV7-2
size: many
length: 16
J: TRBJ2-3
CDR3: CASSLGSSGWADTQYF
DNA: TGTGCCAGCAGCTTAGGCTCTAGCGGGTGGGCAGATACGCAGTATTTT

D: TRBD1
V: TRBV10-3
size: few
length: 14
J: TRBJ2-7
CDR3: CAIRRRDRAYEQYF
DNA: TGTGCCATCAGGCGCCGGGACAGGGCCTACGAGCAGTACTTC

D: .
V: TRBV9
size: .
length: 15
J: TRBJ1-5
CDR3: CASSDDRFGNQPQHF
DNA: TGTGCCAGCAGTGATGACCGGTTTGGTAATCAGCCCCAGCATTTT

D: TRBD1
V: TRBV28
size: .
length: 15
J: TRBJ2-3
CDR3: CASSTGQGDTDTQYF
DNA: TGTGCCAGCAGCACGGGACAGGGGGACACAGATACGCAGTATTTT

D: .
V: TRBV5-8
size: few
length: 16
J: TRBJ1-4
CDR3: CASSLNSAGENEKLFF
DNA: TGTGCCAGCAGCTTGAATTCGGCAGGAGAGAATGAAAAGCTGTTTTTT